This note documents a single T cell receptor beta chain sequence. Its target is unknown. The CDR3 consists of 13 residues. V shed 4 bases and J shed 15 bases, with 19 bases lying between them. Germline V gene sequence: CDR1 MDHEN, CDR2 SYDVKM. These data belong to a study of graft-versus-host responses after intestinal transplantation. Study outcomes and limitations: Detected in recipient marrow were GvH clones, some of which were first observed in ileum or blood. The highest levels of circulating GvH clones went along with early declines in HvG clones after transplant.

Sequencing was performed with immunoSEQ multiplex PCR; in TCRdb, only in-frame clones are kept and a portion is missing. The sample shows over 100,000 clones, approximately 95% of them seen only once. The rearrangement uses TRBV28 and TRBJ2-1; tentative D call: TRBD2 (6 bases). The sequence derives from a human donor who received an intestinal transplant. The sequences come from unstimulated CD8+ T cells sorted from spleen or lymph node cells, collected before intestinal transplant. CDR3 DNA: TGTGCCAGCAGTTACCCTAGCGCCCCGAGGGGGTTCTTC. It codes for CASSYPSAPRGFF.